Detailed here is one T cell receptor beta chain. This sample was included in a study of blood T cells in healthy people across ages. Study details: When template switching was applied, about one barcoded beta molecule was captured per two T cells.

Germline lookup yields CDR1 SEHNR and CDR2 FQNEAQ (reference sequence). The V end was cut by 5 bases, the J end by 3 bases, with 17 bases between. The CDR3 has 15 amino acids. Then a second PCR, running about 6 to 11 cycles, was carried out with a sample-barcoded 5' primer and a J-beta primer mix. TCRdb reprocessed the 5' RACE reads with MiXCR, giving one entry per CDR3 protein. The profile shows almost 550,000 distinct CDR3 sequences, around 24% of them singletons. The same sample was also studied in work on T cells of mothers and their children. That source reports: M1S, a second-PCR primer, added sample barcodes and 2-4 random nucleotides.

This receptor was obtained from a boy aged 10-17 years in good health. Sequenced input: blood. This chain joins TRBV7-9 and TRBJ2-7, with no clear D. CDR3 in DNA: TGTGCCAGCAGCGACCCCAGATTGGCCAGCTACGAGCAGTACTTC. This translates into CASSDPRLASYEQYF.